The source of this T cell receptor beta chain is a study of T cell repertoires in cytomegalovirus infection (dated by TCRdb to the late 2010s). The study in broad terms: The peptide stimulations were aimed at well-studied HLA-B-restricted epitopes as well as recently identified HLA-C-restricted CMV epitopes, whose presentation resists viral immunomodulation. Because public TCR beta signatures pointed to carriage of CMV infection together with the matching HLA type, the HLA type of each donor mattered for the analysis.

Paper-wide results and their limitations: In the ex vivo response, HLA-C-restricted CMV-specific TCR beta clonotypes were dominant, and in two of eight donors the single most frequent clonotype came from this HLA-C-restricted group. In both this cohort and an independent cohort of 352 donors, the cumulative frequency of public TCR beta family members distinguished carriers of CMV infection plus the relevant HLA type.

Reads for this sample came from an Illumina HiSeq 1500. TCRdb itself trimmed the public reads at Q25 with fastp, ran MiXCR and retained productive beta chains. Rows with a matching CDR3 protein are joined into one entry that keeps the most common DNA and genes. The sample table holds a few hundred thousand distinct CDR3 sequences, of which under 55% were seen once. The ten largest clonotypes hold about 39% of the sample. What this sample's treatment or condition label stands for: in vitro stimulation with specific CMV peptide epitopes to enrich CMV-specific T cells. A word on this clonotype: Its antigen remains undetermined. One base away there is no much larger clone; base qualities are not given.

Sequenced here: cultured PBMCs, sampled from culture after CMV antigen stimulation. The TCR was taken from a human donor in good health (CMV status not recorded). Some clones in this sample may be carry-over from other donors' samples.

The DNA sequence is given as TGTGCCAGCAGCTCCTCTAGCGGGAGTTCGTACGAGCAGTACTTC. This sequence encodes CASSSSSGSSYEQYF. The sequence is built from TRBV5-4 and TRBJ2-7; 10 middle bases align to TRBD2. V is trimmed back by 3 bases and J by 4 bases, and the junction contains 7 bases that no gene match accounts for. CDR1 SGHNT and CDR2 YYREEE are derived from the germline V gene (reference sequence). The CDR3 has 15 amino acids, counting the end cysteine and phenylalanine. Only the CDR3 region is kept as DNA, spanning 45 bases read in frame from base 1.